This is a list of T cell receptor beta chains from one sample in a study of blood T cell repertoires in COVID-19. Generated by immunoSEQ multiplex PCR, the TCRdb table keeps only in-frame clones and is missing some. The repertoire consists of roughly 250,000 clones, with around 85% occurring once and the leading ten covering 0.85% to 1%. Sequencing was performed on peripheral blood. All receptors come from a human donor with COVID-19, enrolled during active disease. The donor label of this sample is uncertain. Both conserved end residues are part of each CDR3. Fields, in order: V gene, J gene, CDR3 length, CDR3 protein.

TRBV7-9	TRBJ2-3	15	CASSLTPSSTDTQYF
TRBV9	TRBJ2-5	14	CASSVGTGIETQYF
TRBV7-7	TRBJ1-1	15	CASSPLTGGDTEAFF
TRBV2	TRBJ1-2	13	CASANLANYGYTF
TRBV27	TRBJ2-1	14	CASSVPGQYNEQFF
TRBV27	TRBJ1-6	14	CASSRGSGGSPLHF
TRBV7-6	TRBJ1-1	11	CASSFQIEAFF
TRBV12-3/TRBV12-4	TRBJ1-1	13	CASSFQGDTEAFF
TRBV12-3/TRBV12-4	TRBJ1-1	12	CASSLETPEAFF
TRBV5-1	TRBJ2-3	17	CASSPRLAGGLTDTQYF
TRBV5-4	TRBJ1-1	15	CASSSGGGLATEAFF
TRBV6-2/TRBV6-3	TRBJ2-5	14	CASSFSGRVETQYF
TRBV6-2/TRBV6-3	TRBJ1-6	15	CASSSRTAHNSPLHF
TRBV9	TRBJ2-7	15	CASSPGLAGVYEQYF
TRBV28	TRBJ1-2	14	CASTPLGRNYGYTF
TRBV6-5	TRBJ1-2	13	CATFRGIFYGYTF
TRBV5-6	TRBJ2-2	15	CASSRSGWNTGELFF
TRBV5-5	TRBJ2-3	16	CASSSGLAGETDTQYF
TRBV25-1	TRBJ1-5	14	CASSGAGSHQPQHF
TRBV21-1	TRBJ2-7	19	CASSKGPKGAAGGTYEQYF
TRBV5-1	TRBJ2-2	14	CASSLPVTGGELFF
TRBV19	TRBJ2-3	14	CASSSQDRGSSQYF
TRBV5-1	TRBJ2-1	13	CASSLDNYNEQFF
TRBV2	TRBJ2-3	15	CASGLTGVGPDTQYF
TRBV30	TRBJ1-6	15	CAWTISGGWNSPLHF
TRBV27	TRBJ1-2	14	CASSTQGLRQGYTF
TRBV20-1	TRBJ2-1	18	CSASLLAGGPAWSDEQFF
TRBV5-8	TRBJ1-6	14	CASSGGLHNSPLHF
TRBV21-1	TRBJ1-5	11	CARQGNQPQHF